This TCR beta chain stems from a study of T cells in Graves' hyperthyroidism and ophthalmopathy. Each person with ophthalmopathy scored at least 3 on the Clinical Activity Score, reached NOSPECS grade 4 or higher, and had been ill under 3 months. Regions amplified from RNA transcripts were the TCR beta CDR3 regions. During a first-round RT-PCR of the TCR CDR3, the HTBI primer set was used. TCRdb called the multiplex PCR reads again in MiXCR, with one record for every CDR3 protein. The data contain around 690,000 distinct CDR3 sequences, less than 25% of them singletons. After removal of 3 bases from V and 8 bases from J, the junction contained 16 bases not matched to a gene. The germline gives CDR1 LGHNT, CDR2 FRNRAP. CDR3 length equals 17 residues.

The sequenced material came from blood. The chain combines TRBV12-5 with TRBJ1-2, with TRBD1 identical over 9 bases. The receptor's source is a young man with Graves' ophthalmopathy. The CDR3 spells CASGLSPTGTGNLGYTF. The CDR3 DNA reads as TGTGCTAGTGGTTTATCCCCGACCGGGACAGGGAATTTGGGCTACACCTTC.